One TCR beta chain is described in this entry. The data are from a study of CD8 T cells in Susac syndrome. V shed 5 bases, J shed 5 bases, and the junction held 4 bases outside the gene matches. Germline CDR1 LGHDT, CDR2 YNNKEL (reference sequence). The CDR3 consists of 13 residues. A quantity of about 0.5 to 1 ug RNA underwent reverse transcription using random hexamers. TCRdb passed the immunoSEQ multiplex PCR reads through MiXCR, listing each CDR3 protein once. The table lists about 210,000 distinct CDR3 sequences, around 96% of them singletons. The receptor was derived from a human donor with multiple sclerosis. The sequencing sample was made of CD4+ T cells from PBMCs. V is TRBV3-1 and J is TRBJ2-7, with TRBD2 matching over 9 bases. The CDR3 nucleotides are TGTGCCAGCAGCTACCGGACTAGCGACGAGCAGTACTTC. Protein product: CASSYRTSDEQYF.